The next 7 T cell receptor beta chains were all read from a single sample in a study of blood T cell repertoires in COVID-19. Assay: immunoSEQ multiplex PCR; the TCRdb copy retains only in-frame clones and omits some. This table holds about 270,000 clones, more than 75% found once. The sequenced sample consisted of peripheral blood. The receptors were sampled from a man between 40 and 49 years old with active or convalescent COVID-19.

CDR3 amino acids: CASSPQNNSPLHF. CDR3 DNA: TGTGCCAGCAGCCCCCAAAATAATTCACCCCTCCACTTT. The chain uses TRBV7-9 and TRBJ1-6; unclear D gene. Germline V lookup: CDR1 SEHNR, CDR2 FQNEAQ (reference sequence). V lost 5 bases, J lost 5 bases, and 7 bases lay in between. This CDR3 region has 13 residues.

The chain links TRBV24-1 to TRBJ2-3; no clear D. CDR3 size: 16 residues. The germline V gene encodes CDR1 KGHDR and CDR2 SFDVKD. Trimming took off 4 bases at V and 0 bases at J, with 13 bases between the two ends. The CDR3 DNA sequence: TGTGCCACCAGTGACCCGCAGGCATTCAGCACAGATACGCAGTATTTT. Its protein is CATSDPQAFSTDTQYF.

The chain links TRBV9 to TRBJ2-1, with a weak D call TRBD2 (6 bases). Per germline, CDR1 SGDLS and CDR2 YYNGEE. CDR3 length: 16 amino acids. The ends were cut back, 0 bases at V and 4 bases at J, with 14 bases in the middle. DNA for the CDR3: TGTGCCAGCAGCGTAGAATTAGCGGCAGAATACAATGAGCAGTTCTTC. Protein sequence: CASSVELAAEYNEQFF.

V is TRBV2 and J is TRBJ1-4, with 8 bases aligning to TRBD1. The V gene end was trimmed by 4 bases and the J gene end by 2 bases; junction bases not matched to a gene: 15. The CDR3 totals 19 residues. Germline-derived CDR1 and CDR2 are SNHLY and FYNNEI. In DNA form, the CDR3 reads TGTGCCAGCAGTGGCGGACGAGGGCAGGGGGCTCTGACTAATGAAAAACTGTTTTTT. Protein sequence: CASSGGRGQGALTNEKLFF.

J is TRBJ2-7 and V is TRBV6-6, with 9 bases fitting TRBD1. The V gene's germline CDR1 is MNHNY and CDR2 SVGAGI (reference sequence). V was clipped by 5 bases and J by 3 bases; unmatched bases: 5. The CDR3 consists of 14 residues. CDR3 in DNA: TGTGCCAGCAGTCACTGGGACAGGGACTACGAGCAGTACTTC. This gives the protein CASSHWDRDYEQYF.

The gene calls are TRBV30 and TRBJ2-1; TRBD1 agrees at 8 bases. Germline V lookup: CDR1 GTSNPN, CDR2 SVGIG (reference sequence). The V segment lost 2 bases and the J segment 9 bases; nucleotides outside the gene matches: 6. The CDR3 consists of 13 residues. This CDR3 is CAWSPTGVGEQFF. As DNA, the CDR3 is TGTGCCTGGAGTCCGACAGGGGTCGGTGAGCAGTTCTTC.

CDR3 residues: CASSPQGLGDEQYF. The CDR3 DNA reads as TGCGCCAGCAGCCCTCAGGGGCTAGGCGACGAGCAGTACTTC. The chain combines TRBV5-1 with TRBJ2-7, with D perhaps TRBD1 (6 bases). CDR1 is SGHRS and CDR2 is YFSETQ in the germline V gene. V shed 4 bases and J shed 5 bases, with 16 bases lying between them. The CDR3 totals 14 residues.